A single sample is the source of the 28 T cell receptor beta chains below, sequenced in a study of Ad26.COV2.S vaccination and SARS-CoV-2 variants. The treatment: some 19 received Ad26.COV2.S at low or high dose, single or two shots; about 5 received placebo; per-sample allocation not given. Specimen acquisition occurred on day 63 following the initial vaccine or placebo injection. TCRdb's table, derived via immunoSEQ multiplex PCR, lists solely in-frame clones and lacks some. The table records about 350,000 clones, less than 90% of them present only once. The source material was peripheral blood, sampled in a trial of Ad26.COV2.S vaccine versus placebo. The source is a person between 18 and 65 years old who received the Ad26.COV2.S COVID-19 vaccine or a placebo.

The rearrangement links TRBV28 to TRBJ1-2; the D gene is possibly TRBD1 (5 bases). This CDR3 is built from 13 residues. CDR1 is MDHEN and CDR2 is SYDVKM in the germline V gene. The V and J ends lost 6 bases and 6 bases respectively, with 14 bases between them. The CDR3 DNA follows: TGTGCCAGCAGGCTGGGGGGAAAGAATGGCTACACCTTC. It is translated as CASRLGGKNGYTF.

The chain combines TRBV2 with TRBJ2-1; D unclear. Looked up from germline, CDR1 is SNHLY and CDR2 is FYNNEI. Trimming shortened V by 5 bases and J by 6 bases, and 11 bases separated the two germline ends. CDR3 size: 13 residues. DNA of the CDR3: TGTGCCAGCAGTCCCACTGGATCCAATGAGCAGTTCTTC. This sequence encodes CASSPTGSNEQFF.

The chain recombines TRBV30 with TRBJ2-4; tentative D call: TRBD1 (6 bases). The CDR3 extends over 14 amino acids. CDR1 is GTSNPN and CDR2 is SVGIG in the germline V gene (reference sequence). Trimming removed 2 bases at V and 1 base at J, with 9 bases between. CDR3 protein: CAWSQGMAKNIQYF. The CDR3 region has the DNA TGTGCCTGGAGTCAGGGGATGGCCAAAAACATTCAGTACTTC.

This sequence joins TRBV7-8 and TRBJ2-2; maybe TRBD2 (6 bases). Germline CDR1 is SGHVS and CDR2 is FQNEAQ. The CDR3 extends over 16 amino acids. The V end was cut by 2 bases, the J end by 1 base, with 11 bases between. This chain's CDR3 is CASSLYGGRNTGELFF. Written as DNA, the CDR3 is TGTGCCAGCAGCTTATACGGGGGTCGGAACACCGGGGAGCTGTTTTTT.

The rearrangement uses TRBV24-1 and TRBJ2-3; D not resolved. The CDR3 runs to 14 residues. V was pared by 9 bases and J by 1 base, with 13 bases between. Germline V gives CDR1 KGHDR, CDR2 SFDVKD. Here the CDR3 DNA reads TGTGCCACCTCGAACCGGGTGGGCACAGATACGCAGTATTTT. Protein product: CATSNRVGTDTQYF.

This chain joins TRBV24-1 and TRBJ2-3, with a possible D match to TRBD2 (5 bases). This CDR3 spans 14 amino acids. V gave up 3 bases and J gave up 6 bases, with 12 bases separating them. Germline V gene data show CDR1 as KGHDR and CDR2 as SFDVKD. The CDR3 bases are TGTGCCACCAGTGATGGGTTGGCTAGCGATACGCAGTATTTT. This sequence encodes CATSDGLASDTQYF.

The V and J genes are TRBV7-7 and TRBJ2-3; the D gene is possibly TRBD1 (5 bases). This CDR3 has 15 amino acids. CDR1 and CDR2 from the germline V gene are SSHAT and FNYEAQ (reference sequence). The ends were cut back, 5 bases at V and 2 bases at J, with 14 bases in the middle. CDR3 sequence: CASSPIFGHTDTQYF. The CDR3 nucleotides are TGTGCCAGCAGCCCCATCTTTGGACACACAGATACGCAGTATTTT.

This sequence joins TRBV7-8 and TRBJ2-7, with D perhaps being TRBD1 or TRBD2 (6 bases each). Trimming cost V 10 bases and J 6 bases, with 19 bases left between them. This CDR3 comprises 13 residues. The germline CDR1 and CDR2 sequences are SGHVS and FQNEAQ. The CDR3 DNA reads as TGTGCCACTAAAAGGGGGACTCCAGGCGAGCAGTACTTC. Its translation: CATKRGTPGEQYF.

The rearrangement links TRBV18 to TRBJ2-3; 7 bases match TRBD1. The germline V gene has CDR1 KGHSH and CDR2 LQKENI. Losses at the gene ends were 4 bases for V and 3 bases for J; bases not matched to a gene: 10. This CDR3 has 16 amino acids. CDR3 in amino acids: CASSRSGTVQTDTQYF. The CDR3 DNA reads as TGTGCCAGCTCACGCTCCGGGACAGTACAGACAGATACGCAGTATTTT. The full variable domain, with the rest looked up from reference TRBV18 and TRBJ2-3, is NAGVMQNPRHLVRRRGQEARLRCSPMKGHSHVYWYRQLPEEGLKFMVYLQKENIIDESGMPKERFSAEFPKEGPSILRIQQVVRGDSAAYFCASSRSGTVQTDTQYFGPGTRLTVL.

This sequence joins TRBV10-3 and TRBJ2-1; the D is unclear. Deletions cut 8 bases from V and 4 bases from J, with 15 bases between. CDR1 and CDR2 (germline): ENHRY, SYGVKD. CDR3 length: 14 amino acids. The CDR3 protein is CAIGFGGRYNEQFF. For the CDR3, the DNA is TGTGCCATCGGTTTCGGCGGCAGATACAATGAGCAGTTCTTC.

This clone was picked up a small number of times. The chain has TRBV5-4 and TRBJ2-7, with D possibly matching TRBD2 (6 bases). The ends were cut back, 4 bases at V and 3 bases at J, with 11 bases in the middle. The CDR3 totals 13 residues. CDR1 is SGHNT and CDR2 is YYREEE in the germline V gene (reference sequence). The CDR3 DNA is TGTGCCAGCAGCGCGGGGTCCAACTACGAGCAGTACTTC. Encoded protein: CASSAGSNYEQYF. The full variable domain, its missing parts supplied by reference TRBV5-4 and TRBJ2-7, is ETGVTQSPTHLIKTRGQQVTLRCSSQSGHNTVSWYQQALGQGPQFIFQYYREEENGRGNFPPRFSGLQFPNYSSELNVNALELDDSALYLCASSAGSNYEQYFGPGTRLTVT.

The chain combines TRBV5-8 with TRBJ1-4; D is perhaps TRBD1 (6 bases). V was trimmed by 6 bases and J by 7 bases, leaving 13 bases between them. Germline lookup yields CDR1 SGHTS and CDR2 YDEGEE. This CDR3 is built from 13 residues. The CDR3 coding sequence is TGTGCCAGCAAGGGCAGGGGAACTGAAAAACTGTTTTTT. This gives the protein CASKGRGTEKLFF.

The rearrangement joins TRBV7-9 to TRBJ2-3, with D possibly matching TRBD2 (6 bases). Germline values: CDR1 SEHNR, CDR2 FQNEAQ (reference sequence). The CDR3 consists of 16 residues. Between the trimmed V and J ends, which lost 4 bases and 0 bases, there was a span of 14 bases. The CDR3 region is CASSSEISGSTDTQYF. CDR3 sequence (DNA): TGTGCCAGCAGCTCTGAAATTAGCGGTAGCACAGATACGCAGTATTTT.

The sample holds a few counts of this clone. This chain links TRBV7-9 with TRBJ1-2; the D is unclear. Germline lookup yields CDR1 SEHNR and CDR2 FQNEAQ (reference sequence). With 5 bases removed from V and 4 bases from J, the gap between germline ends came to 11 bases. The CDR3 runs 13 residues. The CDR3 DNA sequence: TGTGCCAGCAGCCAATTGTCGGCCTATGGCTACACCTTC. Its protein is CASSQLSAYGYTF.

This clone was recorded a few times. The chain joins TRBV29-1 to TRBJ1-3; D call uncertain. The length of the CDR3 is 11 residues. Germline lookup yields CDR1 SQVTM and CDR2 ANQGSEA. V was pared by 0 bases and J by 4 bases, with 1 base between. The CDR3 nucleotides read TGCAGCGTTGAAGAAGGAAACACCATATATTTT. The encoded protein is CSVEEGNTIYF.

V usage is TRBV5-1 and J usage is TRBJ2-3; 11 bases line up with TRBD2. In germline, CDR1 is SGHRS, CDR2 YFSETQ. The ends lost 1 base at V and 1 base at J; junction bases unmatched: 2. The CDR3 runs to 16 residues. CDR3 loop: CASSLMGLAGTDTQYF. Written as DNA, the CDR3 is TGCGCCAGCAGCTTGATGGGACTAGCGGGCACAGATACGCAGTATTTT.

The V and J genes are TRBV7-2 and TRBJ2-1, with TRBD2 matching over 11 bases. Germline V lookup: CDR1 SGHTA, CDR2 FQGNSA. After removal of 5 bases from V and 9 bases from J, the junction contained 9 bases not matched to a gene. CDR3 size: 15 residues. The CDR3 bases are TGTGCCAGCAGCGGCGGAGGGCTAGCGGGAGGTGAGCAGTTCTTC. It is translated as CASSGGGLAGGEQFF.

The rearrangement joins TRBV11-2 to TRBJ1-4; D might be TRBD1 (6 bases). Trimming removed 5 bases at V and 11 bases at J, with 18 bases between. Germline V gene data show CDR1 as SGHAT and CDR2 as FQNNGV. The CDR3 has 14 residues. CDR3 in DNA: TGTGCCAGCAGCCCCGTAGGGGGGTCGGAGAAACTGTTTTTT. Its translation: CASSPVGGSEKLFF.

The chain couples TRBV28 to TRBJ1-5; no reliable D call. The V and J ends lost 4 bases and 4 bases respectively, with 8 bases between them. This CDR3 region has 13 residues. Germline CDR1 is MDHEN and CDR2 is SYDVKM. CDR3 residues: CASSSTRNQPQHF. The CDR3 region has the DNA TGTGCCAGCAGTTCCACTAGGAATCAGCCCCAGCATTTT. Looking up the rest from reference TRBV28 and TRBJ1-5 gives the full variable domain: DVKVTQSSRYLVKRTGEKVFLECVQDMDHENMFWYRQDPGLGLRLIYFSYDVKMKEKGDIPEGYSVSREKKERFSLILESASTNQTSMYLCASSSTRNQPQHFGDGTRLSIL.

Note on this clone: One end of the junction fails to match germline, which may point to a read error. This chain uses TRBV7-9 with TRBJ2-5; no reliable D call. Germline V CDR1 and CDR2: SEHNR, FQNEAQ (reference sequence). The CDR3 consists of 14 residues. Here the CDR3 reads CASSSIEWVEAQYF. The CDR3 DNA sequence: TGTGCCAGCAGCTCCATTGAATGGGTAGAGGCCCAGTACTTC.

The CDR3 protein is CASSPEGLSYNEQFF. Written as DNA, the CDR3 is TGTGCCAGCAGCCCGGAGGGCCTGTCCTACAATGAGCAGTTCTTC. The chain has TRBV5-6 and TRBJ2-1; D is possibly TRBD2 (6 bases). The CDR3 runs 15 residues. V lost 4 bases, J lost 1 base, and 12 bases lay in between. Germline lookup yields CDR1 SGHDT and CDR2 YYEEEE.

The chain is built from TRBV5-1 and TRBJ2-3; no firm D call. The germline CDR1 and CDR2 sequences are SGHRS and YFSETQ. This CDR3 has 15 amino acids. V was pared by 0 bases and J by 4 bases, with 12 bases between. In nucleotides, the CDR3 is TGCGCCAGCAGCTTGGGGGTTAAGGTTTCAGATACGCAGTATTTT. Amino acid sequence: CASSLGVKVSDTQYF.

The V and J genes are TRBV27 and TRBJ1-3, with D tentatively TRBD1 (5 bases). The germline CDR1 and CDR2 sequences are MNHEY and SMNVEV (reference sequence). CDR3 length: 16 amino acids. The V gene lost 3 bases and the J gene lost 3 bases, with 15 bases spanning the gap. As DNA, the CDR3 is TGTGCCAGCAGTTTGGTTCTTCCTCAGGGTGGAAACACCATATATTTT. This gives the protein CASSLVLPQGGNTIYF.

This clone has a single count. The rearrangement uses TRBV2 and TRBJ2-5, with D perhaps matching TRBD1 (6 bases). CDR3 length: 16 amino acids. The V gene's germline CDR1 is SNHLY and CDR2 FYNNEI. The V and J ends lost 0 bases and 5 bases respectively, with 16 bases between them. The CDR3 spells CASSEARTGYSETQYF. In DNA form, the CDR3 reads TGTGCCAGCAGTGAAGCCAGAACAGGGTATTCGGAGACCCAGTACTTC.

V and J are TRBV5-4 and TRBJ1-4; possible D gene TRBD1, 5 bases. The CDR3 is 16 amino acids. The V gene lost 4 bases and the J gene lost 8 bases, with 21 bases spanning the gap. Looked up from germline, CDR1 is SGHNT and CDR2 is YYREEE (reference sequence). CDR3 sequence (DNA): TGTGCCAGCAGCCCCGGGGACGGTAAGAGAGAAGAAAAACTGTTTTTT. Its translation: CASSPGDGKREEKLFF.

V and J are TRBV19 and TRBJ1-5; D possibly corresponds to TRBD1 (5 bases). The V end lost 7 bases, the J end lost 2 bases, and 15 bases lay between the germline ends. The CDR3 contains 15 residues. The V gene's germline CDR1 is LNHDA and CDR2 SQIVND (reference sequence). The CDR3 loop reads CASKTGAKGNQPQHF. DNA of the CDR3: TGTGCCAGTAAGACTGGGGCCAAGGGCAATCAGCCCCAGCATTTT.

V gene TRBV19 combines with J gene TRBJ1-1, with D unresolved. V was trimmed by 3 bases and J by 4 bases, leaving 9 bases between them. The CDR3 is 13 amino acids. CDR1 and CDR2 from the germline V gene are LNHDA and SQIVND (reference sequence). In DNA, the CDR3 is TGTGCCAGTAGTATGAGAAGCGTCACTGAAGCTTTCTTT. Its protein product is CASSMRSVTEAFF.

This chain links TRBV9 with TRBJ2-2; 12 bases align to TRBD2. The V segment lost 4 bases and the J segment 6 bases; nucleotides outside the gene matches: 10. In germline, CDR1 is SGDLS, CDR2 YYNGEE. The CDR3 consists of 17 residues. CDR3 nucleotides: TGTGCCAGCAGCCCGACCCTAGCGGGGGGGCCCCCCGGGGAGCTGTTTTTT. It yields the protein CASSPTLAGGPPGELFF.